Below are 7 T cell receptor beta chains sequenced from a single sample in a study of regulatory T cells in long-lasting Graves disease. Described time point: newly diagnosed GD, antithyroid drugs for less than 3 months. Isolated PBMC RNA provided the starting material for the TCR library. Sequencing libraries for TCR beta were prepared with iRepertoire HTBI primers and Arm-PCR of CDR3 regions. One entry per CDR3 protein, called by TCRdb with MiXCR from the multiplex PCR reads. The profile shows roughly 420,000 distinct CDR3 sequences, about 16% of them singletons. Specimen: peripheral blood mononuclear cells (PBMCs), collected at new diagnosis, from a patient treated with antithyroid drugs. Receptors originate from a female donor with Graves disease.

This sequence joins TRBV20-1 and TRBJ2-3; a possible D gene is TRBD1 (5 bases). The germline CDR1 and CDR2 sequences are DFQATT and SNEGSKA (reference sequence). There are 14 residues in the CDR3. V shed 6 bases and J shed 0 bases, with 13 bases lying between them. CDR3 sequence (DNA): TGCAGTGCCAGGGCCCTCCCTAGCACAGATACGCAGTATTTT. Translation: CSARALPSTDTQYF.

The V and J genes are TRBV6-9 and TRBJ2-5, with D unresolved. This CDR3 is built from 14 residues. The germline V gene encodes CDR1 MNHGY and CDR2 SVAAGI. V was shortened by 4 bases and J by 1 base, with 10 bases between the two germline ends. The CDR3, as DNA: TGTGCCAGCAGTTTTGGTCCCTTCCAAGAGACCCAGTACTTC. It encodes CASSFGPFQETQYF.

In its sample, this clonotype was seen many times. This chain joins TRBV11-2 and TRBJ1-5; TRBD1 aligns across 9 bases. This CDR3 contains 15 residues. Germline CDR1 and CDR2: SGHAT and FQNNGV. Trimming cost V 5 bases and J 4 bases; bases outside gene matches: 6. The CDR3 spells CASSPRGQGNQPQHF. The CDR3 DNA follows: TGTGCCAGCAGCCCCCGGGGACAGGGAAATCAGCCCCAGCATTTT.

The V gene is TRBV7-3, the J gene TRBJ2-2, with 8 bases matching TRBD1. V was clipped by 6 bases and J by 4 bases; unmatched bases: 4. The length of the CDR3 is 14 residues. Germline V lookup: CDR1 SGHTA, CDR2 FQGTGA. The CDR3 DNA reads as TGTGCCAGCAGGGCAACAGGGGGCACCGGGGAGCTGTTTTTT. Residues: CASRATGGTGELFF.

There are many counts of this clonotype. V usage is TRBV6-1 and J usage is TRBJ1-5, with TRBD1 matching over 7 bases. The germline V gene has CDR1 MNHNS and CDR2 SASEGT. CDR3 size: 15 residues. Trimming at V came to 4 bases and at J to 4 bases, leaving 7 bases not matched to a gene. The chain's CDR3 is CASSADTGENQPQHF. CDR3 nucleotide sequence: TGTGCCAGCAGTGCTGATACAGGGGAAAATCAGCCCCAGCATTTT.

Worth noting for this clonotype: One base separates it from a far larger clone, so it is likely a read error. J is TRBJ2-3 and V is TRBV5-1, with 7 bases matching TRBD2. The CDR3 contains 14 residues. Germline V gene lookup returns CDR1 SGHRS and CDR2 YFSETQ. The CDR3 DNA follows: TGTGCCAGCAGCCTCGGGACTACCACAGATACGCAGTATTTT. This sequence encodes CASSLGTTTDTQYF.

At least ten counts were recorded for this clonotype. V is TRBV20-1 and J is TRBJ2-7; 11 nucleotides match TRBD2. V dropped 0 bases and J dropped 3; count of bases not matched to a gene: 4. Germline CDR1 DFQATT, CDR2 SNEGSKA (reference sequence). The CDR3 totals 15 residues. The CDR3 DNA sequence: TGCAGTGCTAGAGATCAGACTAGCGGGATCTACGAGCAGTACTTC. It codes for CSARDQTSGIYEQYF.